The rows below give T cell receptor beta chains drawn from one sample of a study of monozygotic twins with inflammatory bowel disease. TCRdb re-called the 5' RACE reads and catalogs CDR3 proteins one per entry, DNA excluded. This sample's table reports a few hundred thousand distinct CDR3 sequences. The sequenced sample was blood. All receptors derive from a human donor with ulcerative colitis or Crohn's disease, or a healthy co-twin of an affected twin (not recorded which). CDR3s include the opening cysteine and the closing phenylalanine or tryptophan.

j_gene: TRBJ2-2
v_gene: TRBV5-1
len: 16
CDR3aa: CASSLAGVANTGELFF

j_gene: TRBJ1-5
v_gene: TRBV20-1
len: 15
CDR3aa: CSARDRTAGNQPQHF

j_gene: TRBJ2-7
v_gene: TRBV9
len: 15
CDR3aa: CASSVAWDSSNEHYF

j_gene: TRBJ2-7
v_gene: TRBV18
len: 12
CDR3aa: CASSPPTFEQYF

j_gene: TRBJ1-1
v_gene: TRBV6-6
len: 14
CDR3aa: CASSPRTGGLSAFF

j_gene: TRBJ1-5
v_gene: TRBV11-2
len: 16
CDR3aa: CASSLGTGIKNQPQHF

j_gene: TRBJ1-1
v_gene: TRBV6-2/TRBV6-3
len: 14
CDR3aa: CASSSDSRHTEAFF

j_gene: TRBJ2-3
v_gene: TRBV11-2
len: 19
CDR3aa: CASSFLTQGGGSVGDTQYF

j_gene: TRBJ1-6
v_gene: TRBV7-8
len: 18
CDR3aa: CASSLAWQGLDYNSPLHF

j_gene: TRBJ1-1
v_gene: TRBV4-2
len: 16
CDR3aa: CASSQVSQGENTEAFF

j_gene: TRBJ1-1
v_gene: TRBV29-1
len: 12
CDR3aa: CSVASLNTEAFF

j_gene: TRBJ1-1
v_gene: TRBV5-1
len: 14
CDR3aa: CASSPDRVWAEAFF

j_gene: TRBJ1-4
v_gene: TRBV6-5
len: 13
CDR3aa: CASSYSGAEKLFF

j_gene: TRBJ2-1
v_gene: TRBV7-2
len: 16
CDR3aa: CASSFGAASSYNEQFF

j_gene: TRBJ1-5
v_gene: TRBV5-4
len: 15
CDR3aa: CASSSDVGGNQPQHF

j_gene: TRBJ1-5
v_gene: TRBV18
len: 16
CDR3aa: CASSPQGSLSNQPQHF

j_gene: TRBJ2-7
v_gene: TRBV20-1
len: 15
CDR3aa: CSANPTSGGSYEQYF

j_gene: TRBJ2-2
v_gene: TRBV11-3
len: 15
CDR3aa: CASSLGFGGPGELFF

j_gene: TRBJ2-7
v_gene: TRBV6-2/TRBV6-3
len: 16
CDR3aa: CASSYSPGTGVYEQYF

j_gene: TRBJ2-1
v_gene: TRBV3-1
len: 14
CDR3aa: CASSQALAGVRQFF

j_gene: TRBJ2-3
v_gene: TRBV11-2
len: 16
CDR3aa: CASRSPTSGGPDTQYF

j_gene: TRBJ1-2
v_gene: TRBV6-2/TRBV6-3
len: 14
CDR3aa: CASSYSAGRDGYTF

j_gene: TRBJ1-2
v_gene: TRBV4-2
len: 13
CDR3aa: CASRTGTNYGYTF

j_gene: TRBJ1-6
v_gene: TRBV20-1
len: 14
CDR3aa: CSARGQGFNSPLHF

j_gene: TRBJ2-3
v_gene: TRBV12-3/TRBV12-4
len: 14
CDR3aa: CASSLVGGRDTQYF

j_gene: TRBJ2-4
v_gene: TRBV20-1
len: 15
CDR3aa: CSARDGQGAKNIQYF

j_gene: TRBJ2-1
v_gene: TRBV6-4
len: 16
CDR3aa: CASSDGTSGGANEQFF

j_gene: TRBJ2-2
v_gene: TRBV25-1
len: 16
CDR3aa: CASSEYEGTNTGELFF

j_gene: TRBJ2-1
v_gene: TRBV5-1
len: 17
CDR3aa: CASSLAGHPSSYNEQFF

j_gene: TRBJ1-2
v_gene: TRBV29-1
len: 13
CDR3aa: CSVESWGAGGYTF

j_gene: TRBJ2-1
v_gene: TRBV19
len: 16
CDR3aa: CASSMSSGGARNEQFF

j_gene: TRBJ2-5
v_gene: TRBV12-3/TRBV12-4
len: 14
CDR3aa: CASSLYREEETQYF

j_gene: TRBJ2-7
v_gene: TRBV28
len: 13
CDR3aa: CASSIVQGREQYF

j_gene: TRBJ2-7
v_gene: TRBV13
len: 14
CDR3aa: CASSSPAPIYEQYF

j_gene: TRBJ2-7
v_gene: TRBV5-5
len: 14
CDR3aa: CASSTGQGMVEQYF

j_gene: TRBJ2-7
v_gene: TRBV19
len: 15
CDR3aa: CASSSLGGPLYEQYF

j_gene: TRBJ1-1
v_gene: TRBV7-3
len: 15
CDR3aa: CASSLRQGGLTEAFF

j_gene: TRBJ2-2
v_gene: TRBV12-3/TRBV12-4
len: 17
CDR3aa: CATSRRTGIGVTGELFF

j_gene: TRBJ2-1
v_gene: TRBV4-1
len: 15
CDR3aa: CASSQLGLPYNEQFF

j_gene: TRBJ2-2
v_gene: TRBV18
len: 16
CDR3aa: CASSPPDWSGTGELFF

j_gene: TRBJ1-6
v_gene: TRBV19
len: 15
CDR3aa: CASTGGGGRLSPLHF

j_gene: TRBJ2-2
v_gene: TRBV7-3
len: 16
CDR3aa: CASSRGPSGVTGELFF

j_gene: TRBJ2-3
v_gene: TRBV4-2
len: 15
CDR3aa: CASSQDGGEVDTQYF

j_gene: TRBJ2-1
v_gene: TRBV9
len: 18
CDR3aa: CASSARTGNQWGYNEQFF

j_gene: TRBJ2-5
v_gene: TRBV20-1
len: 13
CDR3aa: CSARDGRGETQYF

j_gene: TRBJ2-2
v_gene: TRBV7-2
len: 15
CDR3aa: CASSLIAGSPGELFF

j_gene: TRBJ1-2
v_gene: TRBV12-3/TRBV12-4
len: 14
CDR3aa: CASREDRENYGYTF

j_gene: TRBJ1-5
v_gene: TRBV12-3/TRBV12-4
len: 14
CDR3aa: CTSTEGLSNQPQHF

j_gene: TRBJ2-5
v_gene: TRBV3-1
len: 15
CDR3aa: CASSRPGGHQETQYF

j_gene: TRBJ2-3
v_gene: TRBV5-1
len: 18
CDR3aa: CASSLWRQRGGPTDTQYF

j_gene: TRBJ2-7
v_gene: TRBV5-1
len: 14
CDR3aa: CASSLSGDRVEQYF

j_gene: TRBJ2-3
v_gene: TRBV7-6
len: 15
CDR3aa: CASSLSSGGTDTQYF